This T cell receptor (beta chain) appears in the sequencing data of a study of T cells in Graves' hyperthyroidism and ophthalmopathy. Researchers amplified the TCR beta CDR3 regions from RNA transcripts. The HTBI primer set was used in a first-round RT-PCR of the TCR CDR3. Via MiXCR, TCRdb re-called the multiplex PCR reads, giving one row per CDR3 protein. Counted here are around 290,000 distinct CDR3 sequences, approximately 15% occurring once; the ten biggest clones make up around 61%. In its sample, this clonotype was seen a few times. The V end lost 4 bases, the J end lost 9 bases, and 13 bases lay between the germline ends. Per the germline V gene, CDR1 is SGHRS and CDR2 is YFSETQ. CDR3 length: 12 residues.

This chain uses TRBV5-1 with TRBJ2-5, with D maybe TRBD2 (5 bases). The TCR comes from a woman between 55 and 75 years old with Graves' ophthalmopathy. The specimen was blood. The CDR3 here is CASSERLGAQYF. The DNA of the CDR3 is TGCGCCAGCAGCGAGCGGCTTGGGGCCCAGTACTTC.